This TCR beta chain was captured by sequencing in a study of early T cells in non-severe SARS-CoV-2 infection. Whole-study context: It was bulk RNA from unsorted whole blood that was sequenced, and the chains were unpaired.

Broader study findings: Using VDJdb, the matching emphasized anti-spike CD8 responses while missing private and CD4 specificities.

Germline CDR1 MNHEY, CDR2 SMNVEV (reference sequence). V lost 6 bases and J lost 3, with 8 bases in between. This CDR3 is 12 amino acids long. Remarks on this clonotype: Its specificity is not known.

Separate cDNA molecules each had unique molecular identifiers attached to them. TCRdb processed the 5' RACE reads anew with MiXCR; each CDR3 protein has one entry. The sample holds roughly 57,000 distinct CDR3 sequences; around 13% are singletons and the top ten take roughly 8.8%. The gene calls are TRBV27 and TRBJ2-5; tentatively, D is TRBD1 (5 bases). The receptor was derived from an adult who was a healthcare worker with PCR-confirmed SARS-CoV-2 infection or an uninfected control (not recorded which). The sequenced sample was whole blood, obtained at baseline. CDR3 amino acids: CASRTAEETQYF. DNA for the CDR3: TGTGCCAGCAGGACAGCAGAAGAGACCCAGTACTTC.